Presented here are 21 T cell receptor beta chains from one specimen sequenced in a study of blood T cell repertoires in COVID-19. The method was immunoSEQ multiplex PCR; TCRdb's version includes in-frame clones alone and lacks a portion of them. This table holds under 200,000 clones, 87% found once. Source material: peripheral blood. Receptors were obtained from a man aged 60 to 69 with active or convalescent COVID-19.

The chain couples TRBV11-2 to TRBJ1-5; D remains ambiguous. Per the germline V gene, CDR1 is SGHAT and CDR2 is FQNNGV. CDR3 size: 14 residues. V lost 4 bases and J 6 bases, leaving 13 bases between the germline ends. This chain's CDR3 is CASSWQSSGQPQHF. In DNA, the CDR3 is TGTGCCAGCAGCTGGCAATCGTCTGGTCAGCCCCAGCATTTT.

This chain connects TRBV7-2 to TRBJ1-1; D is possibly TRBD1 (6 bases). The length of the CDR3 is 21 residues. Germline V gene data show CDR1 as SGHTA and CDR2 as FQGNSA. The V end was cut by 0 bases, the J end by 4 bases, with 30 bases between. The CDR3 protein is CASSLARLLARLTQGGTEAFF. CDR3 nucleotides: TGTGCCAGCAGCTTAGCCCGCCTGCTAGCACGGCTCACCCAAGGGGGCACTGAAGCTTTCTTT. The whole variable domain, remainder taken from reference TRBV7-2 and TRBJ1-1, is GAGVSQSPSNKVTEKGKDVELRCDPISGHTALYWYRQSLGQGLEFLIYFQGNSAPDKSGLPSDRFSAERTGGSVSTLTIQRTQQEDSAVYLCASSLARLLARLTQGGTEAFFGQGTRLTVV.

This chain links TRBV5-4 with TRBJ2-3; 12 bases line up with TRBD2. Germline V lookup: CDR1 SGHNT, CDR2 YYREEE (reference sequence). Trimming cost V 4 bases and J 10 bases; bases outside gene matches: 13. The CDR3 is made up of 16 amino acids. CDR3 amino acids: CASSERTSGDLTAQYF. The CDR3 bases are TGTGCCAGCAGCGAACGGACTAGCGGGGACCTCACCGCGCAGTATTTT.

The genes are TRBV11-2 and TRBJ2-5, with 7 bases aligning to TRBD1. Germline V gives CDR1 SGHAT, CDR2 FQNNGV. The CDR3 extends over 15 amino acids. V lost 3 bases to trimming and J lost 2 bases; unmatched junction nucleotides: 6. The CDR3: CASSFAGGWQETQYF. CDR3 nucleotide sequence: TGTGCCAGCAGCTTTGCAGGGGGTTGGCAAGAGACCCAGTACTTC.

V gene TRBV9 combines with J gene TRBJ2-5; D is unresolved. V lost 4 bases and J 1 base, leaving 11 bases between the germline ends. The germline gives CDR1 SGDLS, CDR2 YYNGEE. The CDR3 runs 14 residues. Written as DNA, the CDR3 is TGTGCCAGCAGCCTACTCTCCACCCAAGAGACCCAGTACTTC. Its translation: CASSLLSTQETQYF.

J is TRBJ1-5 and V is TRBV4-2; D unresolved. CDR1 is LGHNA and CDR2 is YNFKEQ in the germline V gene. The CDR3 consists of 14 residues. V was cut by 1 base and J by 3 bases, with 7 bases left in between. This chain's CDR3 is CASSQVGPNQPQHF. As DNA, the CDR3 is TGTGCCAGCAGCCAAGTGGGCCCCAATCAGCCCCAGCATTTT.

The V and J genes are TRBV6-6 and TRBJ1-1; D not resolved. Germline V gene data show CDR1 as MNHNY and CDR2 as SVGAGI (reference sequence). Deletions cut 0 bases from V and 4 bases from J, with 12 bases between. The CDR3 loop spans 15 amino acids. The CDR3 protein is CASSYSSGSFTEAFF. Here the CDR3 DNA reads TGTGCCAGCAGTTACTCCTCAGGTTCCTTCACTGAAGCTTTCTTT.

With regard to this clone: This sample includes further DNA sequences coding for the same CDR3. The V and J genes are TRBV19 and TRBJ1-1; D possibly corresponds to TRBD1 (5 bases). The V gene's germline CDR1 is LNHDA and CDR2 SQIVND (reference sequence). V lost 1 base, J lost 0 bases, and 6 bases lay in between. The CDR3 runs to 14 residues. CDR3 loop: CASSIGGVNTEAFF. DNA for the CDR3: TGTGCCAGTAGTATAGGGGGCGTGAACACTGAAGCTTTCTTT.

The CDR3 loop reads CASSYQGGNTIYF. The CDR3, as DNA: TGTGCCAGCAGTTACCAGGGAGGAAACACCATATATTTT. This chain joins TRBV12-3 or TRBV12-4 and TRBJ1-3, with D possibly TRBD1 on 5 matching bases. V was cut by 4 bases and J by 4 bases, with 8 bases left in between. This CDR3 region has 13 residues.

This chain connects TRBV5-1 to TRBJ1-1; 9 positions match TRBD1. The CDR3 contains 15 residues. Trimming at V came to 2 bases and at J to 4 bases, leaving 6 bases not matched to a gene. The germline V gene encodes CDR1 SGHRS and CDR2 YFSETQ. This chain's CDR3 is CASSLRTGAITEAFF. CDR3 DNA: TGCGCCAGCAGCTTACGGACAGGGGCCATCACTGAAGCTTTCTTT.

The chain combines TRBV5-4 with TRBJ1-1; TRBD1 matches at 8 bases. V trimming: 1 base; J trimming: 7 bases; junction bases outside the gene matches: 9. The germline gives CDR1 SGHNT, CDR2 YYREEE (reference sequence). The CDR3 spans 15 residues. CDR3 coding DNA: TGTGCCAGCAGCTTGTATGGGACAGGCTTGAATGAAGCTTTCTTT. It yields the protein CASSLYGTGLNEAFF.

This CDR3 is CASSFGVSNTGELFF. The CDR3 DNA reads TGTGCCAGCAGCTTCGGGGTTTCAAACACCGGGGAGCTGTTTTTT. The rearrangement joins TRBV11-1 to TRBJ2-2; D might be TRBD2 (5 bases). V was cut by 3 bases and J by 2 bases, with 10 bases left in between. The germline V gene encodes CDR1 SGHAT and CDR2 FQDESV (reference sequence). This CDR3 is built from 15 residues.

V and J are TRBV5-5 and TRBJ1-1; D is perhaps TRBD1 (5 bases). Germline V gene lookup returns CDR1 SGHKS and CDR2 YYEKEE (reference sequence). V was cut by 4 bases and J by 0 bases, with 10 bases left in between. There are 14 residues in the CDR3. The DNA of the CDR3 is TGTGCCAGCAGCCCGACAGAAATGAACACTGAAGCTTTCTTT. This translates into CASSPTEMNTEAFF.

DNA of the CDR3: TGTGCCAGCAGTTACGGGGGTAGCGGGGCAGATACGCAGTATTTT. It encodes CASSYGGSGADTQYF. The chain combines TRBV6-5 with TRBJ2-3; 8 bases fit TRBD2. Trimming cost V 2 bases and J 4 bases; bases outside gene matches: 5. This CDR3 region has 15 residues. Germline V gene lookup returns CDR1 MNHEY and CDR2 SVGAGI.

This chain links TRBV30 with TRBJ1-2; TRBD1 aligns across 7 bases. Trimming at V came to 2 bases and at J to 6 bases, leaving 9 bases not matched to a gene. The CDR3 sequence is 14 residues long. Per the germline V gene, CDR1 is GTSNPN and CDR2 is SVGIG (reference sequence). CDR3 region: CAWSLSLTGHGYTF. The CDR3 region has the DNA TGTGCCTGGAGTCTTTCTTTGACAGGGCATGGCTACACCTTC.

The chain links TRBV12-5 to TRBJ2-7, with 8 bases that match TRBD1. This CDR3 spans 13 amino acids. Germline-derived CDR1 and CDR2 are LGHNT and FRNRAP. J lost 3 bases, V lost 5 bases, and 3 bases had no gene match. The CDR3 sequence is CASGLGQGYEQYF. CDR3 bases: TGTGCTAGTGGTCTAGGACAGGGCTACGAGCAGTACTTC.

The chain links TRBV19 to TRBJ2-4; 9 bases are a match to TRBD1. After removal of 5 bases from V and 0 bases from J, the junction contained 17 bases not matched to a gene. CDR1 and CDR2 (germline): LNHDA, SQIVND (reference sequence). This CDR3 has 20 amino acids. The CDR3 DNA follows: TGTGCCAGTAGTCTGCGTCCGGGACAGGGTACCGCCCTAGCCAAAAACATTCAGTACTTC. Translated, it gives CASSLRPGQGTALAKNIQYF.

The chain links TRBV7-9 to TRBJ2-7; D might be TRBD1 (5 bases). The V end was cut by 1 base, the J end by 0 bases, with 19 bases between. In germline, CDR1 is SEHNR, CDR2 FQNEAQ (reference sequence). This CDR3 comprises 18 residues. The CDR3 loop is CASSLERPTAGRSYEQYF. Written as DNA, the CDR3 is TGTGCCAGCAGCTTAGAACGCCCGACAGCAGGGCGCTCCTACGAGCAGTACTTC.

J is TRBJ2-7 and V is TRBV3-1 (or the pseudogene TRBV3-2); 10 bases align to TRBD2. This CDR3 contains 15 residues. CDR1 is LGHDT and CDR2 is YNNKEL in the germline V gene (reference sequence). Trimming removed 2 bases from V and 7 bases from J; junction bases left unmatched: 8. The CDR3 region has the DNA TGTGCCAGCAGCCAAACGCCTAGCGGGGGCGGGGAGCAGTACTTC. This encodes CASSQTPSGGGEQYF.

The chain combines TRBV18 with TRBJ2-3; a weak D match, TRBD2 (5 bases). Germline CDR1 reads KGHSH; CDR2 reads LQKENI. V dropped 2 bases and J dropped 3 bases, with 21 bases sitting between them. The CDR3 runs to 18 residues. The CDR3 bases are TGTGCCAGCTCACCAGAGACAACGGGCCCCCGAGGGACAGATACGCAGTATTTT. Protein sequence: CASSPETTGPRGTDTQYF.

In this sample, this clone turned up once. The gene calls are TRBV10-2 and TRBJ2-6; D possibly corresponds to TRBD2 (5 bases). There are 12 residues in the CDR3. Trimming shortened V by 10 bases and J by 1 base, and 5 bases separated the two germline ends. Germline-derived CDR1 and CDR2 are WSHSY and SAAADI. CDR3 loop: CATGSGANVLTF. The CDR3 DNA is TGCGCCACGGGATCTGGGGCCAACGTCCTGACTTTC.